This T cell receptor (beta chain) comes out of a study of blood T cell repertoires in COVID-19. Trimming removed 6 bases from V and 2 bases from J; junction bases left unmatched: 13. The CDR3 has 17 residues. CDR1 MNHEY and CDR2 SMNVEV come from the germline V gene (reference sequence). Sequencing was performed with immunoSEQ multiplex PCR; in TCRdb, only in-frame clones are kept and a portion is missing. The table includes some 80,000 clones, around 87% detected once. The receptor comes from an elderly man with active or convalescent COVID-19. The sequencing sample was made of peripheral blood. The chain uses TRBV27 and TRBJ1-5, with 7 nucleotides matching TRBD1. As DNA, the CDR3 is TGTGCCAGCAGCCATACCTACCGACAGGGTCGCAATCAGCCCCAGCATTTT. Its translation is CASSHTYRQGRNQPQHF.